This entry features one T cell receptor (beta chain) sequence. Its target is unknown. This sample was taken from a study of T cell repertoires in cytomegalovirus infection. Study summary: An indication of both CMV infection and matching HLA type came from public TCR beta signatures. Study-level points and caveats: Cumulative public TCR beta family frequency identified CMV carriers with the relevant HLA. HLA-C-restricted TCR beta clonotypes specific for CMV led the ex vivo response.

CDR1 and CDR2 (germline): LGHDT, YNNKEL (reference sequence). This CDR3 is built from 17 residues. Trimming cost V 4 bases and J 0 bases; bases outside gene matches: 7. Via MiXCR, TCRdb re-called the reads, giving one row per CDR3 protein. Found here are 450,000 to 600,000 distinct CDR3 sequences, around 10% of them singletons; the top ten hold about 10%. The chain is built from TRBV3-1 and TRBJ2-7; TRBD2 agrees at 12 bases. Sequenced sample: PBMCs. The receptor's source is a human donor in good health (CMV status not recorded). Some clones in this sample may be carry-over from other donors' samples. The CDR3 nucleotides are TGTGCCAGCAGCCTTACCTGGACTAGCGGGAACTCCTACGAGCAGTACTTC. Protein: CASSLTWTSGNSYEQYF.